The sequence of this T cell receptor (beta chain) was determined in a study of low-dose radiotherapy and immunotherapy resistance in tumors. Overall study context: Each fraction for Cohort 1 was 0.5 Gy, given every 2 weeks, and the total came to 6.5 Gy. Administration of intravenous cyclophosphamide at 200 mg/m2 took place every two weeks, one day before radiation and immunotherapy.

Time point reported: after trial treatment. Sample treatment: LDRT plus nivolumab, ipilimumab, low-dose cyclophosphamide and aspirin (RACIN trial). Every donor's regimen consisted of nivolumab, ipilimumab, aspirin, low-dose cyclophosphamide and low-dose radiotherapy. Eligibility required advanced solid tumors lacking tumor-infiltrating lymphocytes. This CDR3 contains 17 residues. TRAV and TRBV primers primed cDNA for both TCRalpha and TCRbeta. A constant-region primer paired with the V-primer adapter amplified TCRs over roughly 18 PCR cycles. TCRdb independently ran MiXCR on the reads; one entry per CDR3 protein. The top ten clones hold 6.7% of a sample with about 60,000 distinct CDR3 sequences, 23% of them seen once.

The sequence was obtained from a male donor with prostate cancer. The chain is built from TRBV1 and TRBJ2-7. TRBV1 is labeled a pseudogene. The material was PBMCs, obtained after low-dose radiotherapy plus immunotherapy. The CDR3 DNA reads TGCGCCAGCAGCCAAGGTCTTAGTTCAGTAAAAACCTACGAGCAGTACTTC. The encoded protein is CASSQGLSSVKTYEQYF.